The sequence of this T cell receptor (beta chain) was determined in a study of CD8 T cells in ankylosing spondylitis. Study conclusions and caveats: Among TCR beta sequences, a motif of eight highly homologous variants appeared characteristic of ankylosing spondylitis blood.

In making TCR beta libraries, quantitative 5'-RACE with molecular barcodes was used. TCRdb reprocessed the 5' RACE reads with MiXCR, giving one entry per CDR3 protein. The sample lists around 540,000 distinct CDR3 sequences, about 13% occurring once. With regard to this clonotype: As yet, its antigen is unknown.

The CDR3 length is 16 residues. Trimming removed 3 bases from V and 3 bases from J, with 14 bases in between. CDR1 and CDR2 from the germline V gene are MNHEY and SMNVEV (reference sequence). This clonotype originated in a male donor with ankylosing spondylitis. Sequenced: blood, either unsorted or a sorted T cell fraction (not recorded which). This sequence joins TRBV27 and TRBJ2-2; the D is unclear. CDR3 sequence reads: CASSLDPARHTGELFF. In DNA form, the CDR3 reads TGTGCCAGCAGTTTGGACCCGGCCCGACACACCGGGGAGCTGTTTTTT.